The clone carrying this T cell receptor beta chain was counted a single time. Sample time point: peripheral blood 6 weeks after treatment start. Some clones are missing from TCRdb's copy, which holds only in-frame ones; the method was immunoSEQ multiplex PCR. The table has roughly 51,000 clones, about 85% seen once. Trimming cost V 2 bases and J 9 bases; bases outside gene matches: 8. The CDR3 is 13 residues long. Germline lookup yields CDR1 SGHNT and CDR2 YYREEE (reference sequence). This entry is derived from a study of PD-L1 blockade in urothelial cancer. In the study overall: The researchers analyzed blood 3 weeks (second dose) and 6 weeks after treatment start.

Material: PBMCs, obtained around atezolizumab (anti-PD-L1) treatment. The clonotype was recovered from a middle-aged man with urothelial cancer. V gene TRBV5-4 combines with J gene TRBJ2-7; 7 bases line up with TRBD1. CDR3 nucleotides: TGTGCCAGCAGCTTCGCCGGACAGGAAGGGCAGTACTTC. Translated: CASSFAGQEGQYF.